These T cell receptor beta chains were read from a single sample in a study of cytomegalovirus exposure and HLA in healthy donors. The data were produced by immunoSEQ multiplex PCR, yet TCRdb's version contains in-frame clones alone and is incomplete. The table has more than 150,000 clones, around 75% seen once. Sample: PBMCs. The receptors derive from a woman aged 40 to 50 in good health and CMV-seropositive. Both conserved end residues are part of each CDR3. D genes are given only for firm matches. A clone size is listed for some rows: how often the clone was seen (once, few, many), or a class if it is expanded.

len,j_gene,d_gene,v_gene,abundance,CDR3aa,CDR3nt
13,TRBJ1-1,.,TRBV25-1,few,CASSGYRVPEAFF,TGTGCCAGCAGTGGATACAGGGTTCCTGAAGCTTTCTTT
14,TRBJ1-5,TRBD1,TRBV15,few,CATNSGQISDPQHF,TGTGCCACCAATTCGGGACAGATCTCTGATCCCCAGCATTTT
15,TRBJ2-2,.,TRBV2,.,CASSLLTGNTGELFF,TGTGCCAGCAGCCTGCTTACAGGGAACACCGGGGAGCTGTTTTTT
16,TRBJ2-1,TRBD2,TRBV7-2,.,CASSSEGTSAYNEQFF,TGTGCCAGCAGCTCGGAGGGGACTAGCGCGTACAATGAGCAGTTCTTC
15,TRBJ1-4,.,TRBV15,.,CATTVLGTGTGKLFF,TGTGCCACCACTGTATTGGGTACAGGAACAGGAAAACTGTTTTTT
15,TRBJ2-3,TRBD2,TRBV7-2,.,CASSLSARGADTQYF,TGTGCCAGCAGCTTGAGCGCCCGGGGGGCAGATACGCAGTATTTT
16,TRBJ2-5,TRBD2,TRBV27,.,CASSLGLAGARETQYF,TGTGCCAGCAGTTTGGGACTAGCGGGAGCCCGAGAGACCCAGTACTTC
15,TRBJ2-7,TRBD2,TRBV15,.,CATSREPLAGSEQYF,TGTGCCACCAGCAGAGAACCACTAGCGGGGTCAGAGCAGTACTTC
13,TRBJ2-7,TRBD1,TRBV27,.,CASSHDRVHEQYF,TGTGCCAGCAGCCACGACAGGGTCCACGAGCAGTACTTC
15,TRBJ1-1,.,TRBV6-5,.,CASSYLTGGNTEAFF,TGTGCCAGCAGTTACCTAACGGGGGGGAACACTGAAGCTTTCTTT
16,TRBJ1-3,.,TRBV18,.,CASSPLLPTGGNTIYF,TGTGCCAGCTCACCCTTGCTGCCGACTGGTGGAAACACCATATATTTT
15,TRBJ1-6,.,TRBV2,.,CASSPNRGSGSPLHF,TGTGCCAGCAGTCCCAACCGGGGTTCTGGATCACCCCTCCACTTT
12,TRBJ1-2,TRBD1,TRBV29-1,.,CSASGGNYGYTF,TGCAGCGCCTCAGGGGGTAACTATGGCTACACCTTC
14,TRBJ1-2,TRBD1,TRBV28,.,CASRPGQLSYGYTF,TGTGCCAGCCGTCCGGGACAGCTATCGTATGGCTACACCTTC
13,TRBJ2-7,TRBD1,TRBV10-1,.,CASSFDRGSEQYF,TGCGCCAGCAGCTTTGACAGGGGGTCCGAGCAGTACTTC
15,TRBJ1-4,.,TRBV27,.,CASSLLDSANEKLFF,TGTGCCAGCAGTTTATTGGACAGCGCTAATGAAAAACTGTTTTTT
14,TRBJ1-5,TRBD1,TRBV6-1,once,CASRWGTGNQPQHF,TGTGCCAGCAGATGGGGGACAGGCAATCAGCCCCAGCATTTT
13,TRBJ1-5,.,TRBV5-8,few,CASSFGRGQPQHF,TGTGCCAGCAGCTTTGGCAGGGGTCAGCCCCAGCATTTT
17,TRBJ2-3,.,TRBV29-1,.,CSVEEGRDTHSRDTQYF,TGCAGCGTTGAAGAGGGTCGGGACACCCATTCGAGAGATACGCAGTATTTT
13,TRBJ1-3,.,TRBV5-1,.,CASSFSGGDTIYF,TGCGCCAGCAGTTTCTCCGGGGGGGACACCATATATTTT
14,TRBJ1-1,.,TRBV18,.,CASSLRDRYTEAFF,TGTGCCAGCTCCCTCCGCGACAGATACACTGAAGCTTTCTTT